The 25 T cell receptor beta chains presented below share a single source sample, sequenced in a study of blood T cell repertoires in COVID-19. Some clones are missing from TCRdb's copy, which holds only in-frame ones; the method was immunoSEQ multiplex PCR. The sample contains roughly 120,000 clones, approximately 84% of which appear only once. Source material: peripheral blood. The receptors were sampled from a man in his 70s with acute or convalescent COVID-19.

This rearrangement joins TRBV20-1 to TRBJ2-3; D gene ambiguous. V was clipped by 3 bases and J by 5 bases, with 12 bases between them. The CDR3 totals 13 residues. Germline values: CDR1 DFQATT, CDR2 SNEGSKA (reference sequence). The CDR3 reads CSASGRVGDTQYF. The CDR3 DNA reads TGCAGTGCTAGTGGCCGGGTAGGAGATACGCAGTATTTT.

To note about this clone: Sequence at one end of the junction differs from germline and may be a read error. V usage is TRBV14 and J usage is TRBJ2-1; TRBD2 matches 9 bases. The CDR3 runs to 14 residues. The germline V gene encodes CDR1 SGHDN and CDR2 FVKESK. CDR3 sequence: CASSPGLANNGQFF. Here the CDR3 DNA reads TGTGCCAGCAGCCCGGGACTAGCCAACAATGGGCAGTTCTTC.

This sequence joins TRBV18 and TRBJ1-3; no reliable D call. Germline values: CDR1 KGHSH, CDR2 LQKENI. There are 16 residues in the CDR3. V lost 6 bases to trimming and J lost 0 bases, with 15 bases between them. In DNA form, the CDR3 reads TGTGCCAGCTCCCCCCCCGGGTTCTTCTCTGGAAACACCATATATTTT. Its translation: CASSPPGFFSGNTIYF.

The CDR3: CASSWREESPLHF. In nucleotides, the CDR3 is TGTGCCAGCAGCTGGCGCGAGGAATCACCCCTCCACTTT. The chain has TRBV7-9 and TRBJ1-6; D remains unclear. The CDR3 sequence is 13 residues long. Trimming cost V 4 bases and J 10 bases, with 11 bases left between them. Germline CDR1 and CDR2: SEHNR and FQNEAQ (reference sequence).

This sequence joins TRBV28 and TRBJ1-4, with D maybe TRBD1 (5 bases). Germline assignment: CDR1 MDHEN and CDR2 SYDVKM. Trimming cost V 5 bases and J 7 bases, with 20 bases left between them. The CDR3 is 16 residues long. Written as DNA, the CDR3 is TGTGCCAGCAGTCCCGGGGGTGCAGGGAATAGTGAAAAACTGTTTTTT. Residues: CASSPGGAGNSEKLFF.

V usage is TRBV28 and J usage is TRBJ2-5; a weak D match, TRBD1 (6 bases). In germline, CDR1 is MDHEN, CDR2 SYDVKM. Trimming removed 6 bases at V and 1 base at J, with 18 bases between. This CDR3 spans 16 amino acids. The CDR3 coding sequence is TGTGCCAGCAGGTCAACCCTTGACAGGAGCCAAGAGACCCAGTACTTC. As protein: CASRSTLDRSQETQYF.

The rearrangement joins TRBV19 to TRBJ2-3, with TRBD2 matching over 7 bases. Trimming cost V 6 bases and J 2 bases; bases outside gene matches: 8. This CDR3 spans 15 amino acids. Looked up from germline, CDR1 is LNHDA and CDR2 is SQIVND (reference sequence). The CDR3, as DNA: TGTGCCAGTAGACCCGTGGCGGGGGTCACAGATACGCAGTATTTT. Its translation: CASRPVAGVTDTQYF.

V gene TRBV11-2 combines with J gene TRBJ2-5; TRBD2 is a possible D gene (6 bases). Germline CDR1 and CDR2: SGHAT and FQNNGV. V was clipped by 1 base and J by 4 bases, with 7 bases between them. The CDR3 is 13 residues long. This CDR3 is CASSLGEVETQYF. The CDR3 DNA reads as TGTGCCAGCAGCTTAGGGGAGGTAGAGACCCAGTACTTC.

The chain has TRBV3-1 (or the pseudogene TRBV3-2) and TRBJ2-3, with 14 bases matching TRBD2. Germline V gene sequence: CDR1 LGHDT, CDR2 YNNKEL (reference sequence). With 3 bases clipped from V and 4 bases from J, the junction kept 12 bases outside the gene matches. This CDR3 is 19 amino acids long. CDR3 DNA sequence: TGTGCCAGCAGCCAGAGCTCCGGGACTAGCGGGGGAGGCGCAGATACGCAGTATTTT. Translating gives CASSQSSGTSGGGADTQYF.

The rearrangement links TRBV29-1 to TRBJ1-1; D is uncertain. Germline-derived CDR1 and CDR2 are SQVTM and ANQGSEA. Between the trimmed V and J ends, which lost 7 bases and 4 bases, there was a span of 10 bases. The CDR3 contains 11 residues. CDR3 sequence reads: CSATRGTEAFF. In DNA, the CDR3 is TGCAGCGCCACACGGGGCACTGAAGCTTTCTTT.

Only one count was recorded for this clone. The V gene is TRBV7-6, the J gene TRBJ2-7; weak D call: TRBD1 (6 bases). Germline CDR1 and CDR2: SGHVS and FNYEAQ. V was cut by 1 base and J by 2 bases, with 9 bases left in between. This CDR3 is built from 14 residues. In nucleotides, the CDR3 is TGTGCCAGCAGCTTAGAAAGGACAGCCTACGAGCAGTACTTC. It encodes CASSLERTAYEQYF.

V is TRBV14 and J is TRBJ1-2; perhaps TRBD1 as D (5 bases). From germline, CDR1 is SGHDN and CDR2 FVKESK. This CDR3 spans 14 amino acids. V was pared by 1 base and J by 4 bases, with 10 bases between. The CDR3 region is CASSQGTGGYGYTF. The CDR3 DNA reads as TGTGCCAGCAGCCAAGGGACCGGGGGCTATGGCTACACCTTC.

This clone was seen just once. CDR3 protein: CASSPRGGGGYTF. As DNA, the CDR3 is TGTGCCAGCTCACCACGGGGAGGAGGTGGCTACACCTTC. The chain uses TRBV18 and TRBJ1-2; D gene ambiguous. The CDR3 is made up of 13 amino acids. Per the germline V gene, CDR1 is KGHSH and CDR2 is LQKENI. Between the trimmed V and J ends, which lost 1 base and 7 bases, there was a span of 10 bases.

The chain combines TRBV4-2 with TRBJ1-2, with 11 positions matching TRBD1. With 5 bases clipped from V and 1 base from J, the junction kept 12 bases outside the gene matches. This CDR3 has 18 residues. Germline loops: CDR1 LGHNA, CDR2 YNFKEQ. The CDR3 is CASSSSGTGGEFNYGYTF. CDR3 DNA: TGTGCCAGCAGCTCATCCGGGACAGGGGGAGAATTTAACTATGGCTACACCTTC.

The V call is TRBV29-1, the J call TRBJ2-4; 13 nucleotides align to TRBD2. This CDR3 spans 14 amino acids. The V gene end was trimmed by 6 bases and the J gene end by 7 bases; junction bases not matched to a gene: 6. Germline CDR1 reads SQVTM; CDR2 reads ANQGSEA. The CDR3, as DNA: TGCAGCGTCATACTAGCGGGGGGGCGTAACATTCAGTACTTC. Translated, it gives CSVILAGGRNIQYF.

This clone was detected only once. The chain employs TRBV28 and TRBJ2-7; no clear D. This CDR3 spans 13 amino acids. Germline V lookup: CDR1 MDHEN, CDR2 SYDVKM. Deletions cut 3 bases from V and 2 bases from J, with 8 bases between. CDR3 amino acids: CASSLRLPYEQYF. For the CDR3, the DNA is TGTGCCAGCAGTTTGAGGTTACCCTACGAGCAGTACTTC. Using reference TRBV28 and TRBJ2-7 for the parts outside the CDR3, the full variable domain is DVKVTQSSRYLVKRTGEKVFLECVQDMDHENMFWYRQDPGLGLRLIYFSYDVKMKEKGDIPEGYSVSREKKERFSLILESASTNQTSMYLCASSLRLPYEQYFGPGTRLTVT.

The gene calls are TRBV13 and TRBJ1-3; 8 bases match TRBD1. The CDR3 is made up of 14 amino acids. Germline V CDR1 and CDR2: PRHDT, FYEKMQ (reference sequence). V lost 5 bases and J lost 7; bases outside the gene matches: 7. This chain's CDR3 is CASSPGQGANTIYF. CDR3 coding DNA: TGTGCCAGCAGCCCCGGACAGGGCGCCAACACCATATATTTT.

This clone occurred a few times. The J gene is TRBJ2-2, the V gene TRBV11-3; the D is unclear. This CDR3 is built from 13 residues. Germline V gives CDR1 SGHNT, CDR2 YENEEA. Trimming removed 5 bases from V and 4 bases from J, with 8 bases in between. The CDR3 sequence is CASSPQVTGELFF. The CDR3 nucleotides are TGTGCCAGCAGCCCCCAGGTCACCGGGGAGCTGTTTTTT.

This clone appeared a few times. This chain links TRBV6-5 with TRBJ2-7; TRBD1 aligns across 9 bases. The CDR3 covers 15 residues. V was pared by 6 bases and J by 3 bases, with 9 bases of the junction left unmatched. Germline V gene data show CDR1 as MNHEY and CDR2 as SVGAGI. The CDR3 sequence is CASSRKVGQGYEQYF. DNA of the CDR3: TGTGCCAGCAGCCGAAAGGTGGGACAGGGCTACGAGCAGTACTTC.

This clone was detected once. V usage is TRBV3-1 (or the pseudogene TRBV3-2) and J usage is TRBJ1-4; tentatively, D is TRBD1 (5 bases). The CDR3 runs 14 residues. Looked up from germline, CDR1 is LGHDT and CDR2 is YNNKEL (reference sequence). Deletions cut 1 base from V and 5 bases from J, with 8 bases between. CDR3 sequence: CASSQGQMNEKLFF. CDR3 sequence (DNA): TGTGCCAGCAGCCAAGGACAGATGAATGAAAAACTGTTTTTT.

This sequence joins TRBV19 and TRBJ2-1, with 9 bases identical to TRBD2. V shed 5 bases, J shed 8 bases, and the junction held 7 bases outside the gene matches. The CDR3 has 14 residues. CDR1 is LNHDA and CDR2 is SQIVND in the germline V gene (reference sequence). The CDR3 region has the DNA TGTGCCAGTAGTGGTCTAGCGGGGAGGGATGAGCAGTTCTTC. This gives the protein CASSGLAGRDEQFF. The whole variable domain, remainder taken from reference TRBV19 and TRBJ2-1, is DGGITQSPKYLFRKEGQNVTLSCEQNLNHDAMYWYRQDPGQGLRLIYYSQIVNDFQKGDIAEGYSVSREKKESFPLTVTSAQKNPTAFYLCASSGLAGRDEQFFGPGTRLTVL.

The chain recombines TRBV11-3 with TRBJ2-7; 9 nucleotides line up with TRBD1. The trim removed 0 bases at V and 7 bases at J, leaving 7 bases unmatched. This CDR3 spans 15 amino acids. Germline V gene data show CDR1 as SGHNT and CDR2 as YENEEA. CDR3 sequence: CASSLDAQGAREQYF. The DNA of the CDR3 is TGTGCCAGCAGCTTAGATGCACAGGGGGCGAGGGAGCAGTACTTC.

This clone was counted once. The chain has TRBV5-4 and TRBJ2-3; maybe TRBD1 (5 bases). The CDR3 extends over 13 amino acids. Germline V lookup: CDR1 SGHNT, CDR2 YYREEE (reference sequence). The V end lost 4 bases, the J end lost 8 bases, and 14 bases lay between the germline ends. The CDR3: CASSPQDATTQYF. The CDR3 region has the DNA TGTGCCAGCAGCCCACAGGACGCTACTACGCAGTATTTT. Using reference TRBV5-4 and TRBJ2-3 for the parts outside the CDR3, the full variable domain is ETGVTQSPTHLIKTRGQQVTLRCSSQSGHNTVSWYQQALGQGPQFIFQYYREEENGRGNFPPRFSGLQFPNYSSELNVNALELDDSALYLCASSPQDATTQYFGPGTRLTVL.

This CDR3 reads CASSGQGGNTGELFF. For the CDR3, the DNA is TGTGCCAGCAGCGGACAGGGGGGAAACACCGGGGAGCTGTTTTTT. The chain couples TRBV5-6 to TRBJ2-2; the match to TRBD1 covers 10 bases. Per germline, CDR1 SGHDT and CDR2 YYEEEE. Trimming at V came to 4 bases and at J to 2 bases, leaving 2 bases not matched to a gene. The CDR3 runs 15 residues.

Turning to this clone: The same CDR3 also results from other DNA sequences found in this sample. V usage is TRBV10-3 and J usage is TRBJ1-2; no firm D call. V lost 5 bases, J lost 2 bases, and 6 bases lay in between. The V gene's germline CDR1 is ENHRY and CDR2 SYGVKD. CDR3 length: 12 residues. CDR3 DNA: TGTGCCATCAGTACACAGAACTATGGCTACACCTTC. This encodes CAISTQNYGYTF.